The clone carrying this T cell receptor (beta chain) was found many times. The antigen is undetermined. The record originates from a study of T-cell reconstitution after alpha-beta-depleted transplantation in children. Findings and caveats of the study: Once a year had passed after transplant, T-cell counts and diversity came mostly from newly produced T cells. Reportedly, only several hundred clones from non-depleted graft cells drove alpha-beta T-cell counts at about two months. Surviving recipient T cells and thymic progenitors accounted for the high day-60 TCRbeta diversity observed in some patients.

The CDR3 length is 16 residues. V lost 5 bases and J lost 4, with 18 bases in between. The germline V gene has CDR1 SGHVS and CDR2 FNYEAQ. TCRbeta library preparation incorporated unique molecular identifiers. One entry per CDR3 protein, called by TCRdb with MiXCR from the PCR reads. The sample yields roughly 300,000 distinct CDR3 sequences, around 10% seen once. The specimen was peripheral blood, collected 180 days after TCRalphabeta/CD19-depleted stem cell transplant. The rearrangement joins TRBV7-6 to TRBJ2-1; no firm D call. The origin of this receptor is a male patient aged 2 to 10 who had a stem cell transplant for chronic granulomatous disease, so the T cells may come from the graft donor. CDR3 sequence (DNA): TGTGCCAGCAGCCCCCGACTGGGCCCCCCATACAATGAGCAGTTCTTC. Its translation: CASSPRLGPPYNEQFF.